The next 16 T cell receptor beta chains were all read from a single sample in a study of CD8 T cells in Susac syndrome. The authors reverse transcribed roughly 0.5 to 1 ug RNA with random hexamers. MiXCR, applied by TCRdb to the immunoSEQ multiplex PCR reads, yields one record per CDR3 protein. The repertoire has 150,000 to 200,000 distinct CDR3 sequences, over 75% of them found once; the top ten carry about 0.1%. Sequences were obtained from CD4+ T cells from PBMCs. The receptors were sampled from a human donor with Susac syndrome.

The V call is TRBV28, the J call TRBJ2-7, with a tentative D call TRBD1 (5 bases). This CDR3 contains 15 residues. Germline assignment: CDR1 MDHEN and CDR2 SYDVKM. The germline V and J ends were trimmed by 6 bases and 0 bases, with 15 bases remaining between them. CDR3 DNA sequence: TGTGCCAGCAGCCAACCTCAGGGCCGCTCCTACGAGCAGTACTTC. Translated: CASSQPQGRSYEQYF. Full variable domain (rest looked up from reference TRBV28 and TRBJ2-7): DVKVTQSSRYLVKRTGEKVFLECVQDMDHENMFWYRQDPGLGLRLIYFSYDVKMKEKGDIPEGYSVSREKKERFSLILESASTNQTSMYLCASSQPQGRSYEQYFGPGTRLTVT.

The V and J genes are TRBV6-1 and TRBJ1-2, with D unclear. The CDR3 covers 13 residues. Per germline, CDR1 MNHNS and CDR2 SASEGT. The V gene lost 2 bases and the J gene lost 8 bases, with 12 bases spanning the gap. The CDR3 coding sequence is TGTGCCAGCAGTGAATCCCTTGTGGGCGGCTACACCTTC. Its protein is CASSESLVGGYTF.

This clonotype was seen just once. The chain couples TRBV20-1 to TRBJ1-2, with D perhaps TRBD1 (6 bases). This CDR3 has 10 amino acids. The V end was cut by 6 bases, the J end by 6 bases, with 8 bases between. Germline V gene data show CDR1 as DFQATT and CDR2 as SNEGSKA (reference sequence). CDR3 sequence (DNA): TGCAGTGCCGGGGGCCATGGCTACACCTTC. Translating it yields CSAGGHGYTF.

This clonotype was seen just once. The V and J genes are TRBV29-1 and TRBJ1-2; D unclear. V lost 5 bases to trimming and J lost 2 bases, with 15 bases between them. This CDR3 is built from 14 residues. Germline V gene data show CDR1 as SQVTM and CDR2 as ANQGSEA. CDR3 bases: TGCAGCGTTAACTACGTCCGAACCAACTATGGCTACACCTTC. It yields the protein CSVNYVRTNYGYTF.

The rearrangement uses TRBV10-3 and TRBJ2-3; TRBD1 matches at 7 bases. The junction had 14 bases not matched to a gene; V was cut back by 10 bases and J by 4 bases. CDR3 size: 15 residues. CDR1 and CDR2 (germline): ENHRY, SYGVKD. The DNA for the CDR3 is TGTGCCACCAAGCCCCAGGGGGTCGTTGCAGATACGCAGTATTTT. Encoded protein: CATKPQGVVADTQYF.

This rearrangement joins TRBV7-9 to TRBJ2-3, with D unclear. Trimming took off 5 bases at V and 0 bases at J, with 9 bases between the two ends. Germline V gene sequence: CDR1 SEHNR, CDR2 FQNEAQ (reference sequence). The CDR3 sequence is 14 residues long. The CDR3 region has the DNA TGTGCCAGCAGCCTCGGAAGGAGCACAGATACGCAGTATTTT. It is translated as CASSLGRSTDTQYF. Combining the CDR3 with reference TRBV7-9 and TRBJ2-3 gives the whole variable domain DTGVSQNPRHKITKRGQNVTFRCDPISEHNRLYWYRQTLGQGPEFLTYFQNEAQLEKSRLLSDRFSAERPKGSFSTLEIQRTEQGDSAMYLCASSLGRSTDTQYFGPGTRLTVL.

For the CDR3, the DNA is TGCAGCGTTTACCAGGACAGGACGAACACTGAAGCTTTCTTT. This gives the protein CSVYQDRTNTEAFF. The chain uses TRBV29-1 and TRBJ1-1; TRBD1 aligns across 7 bases. This CDR3 has 14 amino acids. J was trimmed by 1 base and V by 5 bases; bases with no gene match: 7. The germline V gene has CDR1 SQVTM and CDR2 ANQGSEA.

The chain carries TRBV25-1 and TRBJ1-1; D perhaps matches TRBD1 (5 bases). The CDR3 totals 13 residues. Germline CDR1 MGHDK, CDR2 SYGVNS. The germline V and J ends were trimmed by 8 bases and 5 bases, with 15 bases remaining between them. This CDR3 reads CASGVSGGTEAFF. DNA for the CDR3: TGTGCCAGCGGCGTGAGCGGGGGAACTGAAGCTTTCTTT.

V and J are TRBV27 and TRBJ2-7; TRBD2 is a possible D gene (5 bases). The CDR3 runs 15 residues. CDR1 and CDR2 (germline): MNHEY, SMNVEV (reference sequence). Trimming cost V 2 bases and J 3 bases, with 14 bases left between them. The CDR3 nucleotides read TGTGCCAGCAGTTTAGGAGGACCTCCTGTCTACGAGCAGTACTTC. Its protein product is CASSLGGPPVYEQYF.

This chain connects TRBV5-5 to TRBJ2-7; the D gene is possibly TRBD1 (6 bases). CDR1 SGHKS and CDR2 YYEKEE come from the germline V gene (reference sequence). The CDR3 has 15 residues. The V and J ends lost 4 bases and 1 base respectively, with 15 bases between them. The CDR3 spells CASSQAGVVSYEQYF. The CDR3 DNA follows: TGTGCCAGCAGCCAAGCAGGGGTCGTTTCCTACGAGCAGTACTTC.

The chain joins TRBV6-1 to TRBJ2-3; TRBD1 is a possible D gene (6 bases). Germline CDR1 is MNHNS and CDR2 is SASEGT. There are 16 residues in the CDR3. The V gene lost 3 bases and the J gene lost 2 bases, with 15 bases spanning the gap. CDR3 in amino acids: CASSDLPGHITDTQYF. CDR3 nucleotide sequence: TGTGCCAGCAGTGACCTGCCGGGACATATCACAGATACGCAGTATTTT.

The chain combines TRBV7-2 with TRBJ1-2; TRBD1 agrees at 8 bases. The CDR3 has 13 amino acids. From germline, CDR1 is SGHTA and CDR2 FQGNSA. The junction had 8 bases not matched to a gene; V was cut back by 6 bases and J by 8 bases. CDR3 nucleotides: TGTGCCAGCAGTTCCGGACAGGGACGGGGCTACACCTTC. Translating gives CASSSGQGRGYTF. The whole variable domain, filled in from reference TRBV7-2 and TRBJ1-2, reads GAGVSQSPSNKVTEKGKDVELRCDPISGHTALYWYRQSLGQGLEFLIYFQGNSAPDKSGLPSDRFSAERTGGSVSTLTIQRTQQEDSAVYLCASSSGQGRGYTFGSGTRLTVV.

This clonotype was recorded once. V gene TRBV3-1 combines with J gene TRBJ2-7; TRBD2 is a possible D gene (6 bases). CDR3 size: 13 residues. V dropped 4 bases and J dropped 5 bases, with 12 bases sitting between them. Germline V gene sequence: CDR1 LGHDT, CDR2 YNNKEL (reference sequence). The CDR3 region has the DNA TGTGCCAGCAGCCTCGGGAGTTGGGACGAGCAGTACTTC. Residues: CASSLGSWDEQYF.

This clonotype was counted a single time. The V call is TRBV30, the J call TRBJ2-5; D uncertain. The germline V and J ends were trimmed by 2 bases and 10 bases, with 23 bases remaining between them. The V gene's germline CDR1 is GTSNPN and CDR2 SVGIG (reference sequence). The CDR3 spans 15 residues. For the CDR3, the DNA is TGTGCCTGGAGTACCGGGCTCGAAGAAACACGGAACCAGTACTTC. This codes for CAWSTGLEETRNQYF. The full variable domain, completed using reference TRBV30 and TRBJ2-5, is SQTIHQWPATLVQPVGSPLSLECTVEGTSNPNLYWYRQAAGRGLQLLFYSVGIGQISSEVPQNLSASRPQDRQFILSSKKLLLSDSGFYLCAWSTGLEETRNQYFGPGTRLLVL.

The V gene is TRBV20-1, the J gene TRBJ2-3; no clear D gene. With 2 bases removed from V and 2 bases from J, the gap between germline ends came to 8 bases. CDR1 is DFQATT and CDR2 is SNEGSKA in the germline V gene (reference sequence). This CDR3 has 13 residues. The CDR3 nucleotides are TGCAGTGCTAGAAGACTTGCCACAGATACGCAGTATTTT. Protein product: CSARRLATDTQYF.

The chain employs TRBV9 and TRBJ2-7, with TRBD1 identical over 7 bases. Germline V gene lookup returns CDR1 SGDLS and CDR2 YYNGEE. With 0 bases clipped from V and 3 bases from J, the junction kept 6 bases outside the gene matches. The CDR3 sequence is 15 residues long. The CDR3 region is CASSVGPTGFYEQYF. The CDR3 nucleotides read TGTGCCAGCAGCGTAGGACCGACAGGGTTCTACGAGCAGTACTTC.